Listed here are 13 T cell receptor beta chains from one sample, sequenced in a study of T cells expressing NK-cell markers. TCRdb re-called the 5' RACE reads and gives one entry per CDR3 protein, without DNA. The sample holds over 250,000 distinct CDR3 sequences. Material: blood T cells: a sorted CD56 or NKG2C T cell subset, CD4+ or CD8+ T cells, or bulk PBMC T cells (not recorded which). The receptors shown here come from a woman between 18 and 69 years old in good health.

This chain uses TRBV15 with TRBJ2-3. The CDR3 spans 16 residues. Germline V gives CDR1 LNHNV, CDR2 YYDKDF (reference sequence). Here the CDR3 reads CATSRDPQIPTDTQYF.

The CDR3 spells CSASRDREPYEQYF. The chain recombines TRBV20-1 with TRBJ2-7; the TCRdb call, TRBD1, lacks DNA for checking. CDR3 length equals 14 residues. CDR1 DFQATT and CDR2 SNEGSKA come from the germline V gene (reference sequence).

V is TRBV29-1 and J is TRBJ1-2; the D call from TCRdb, TRBD1, cannot be confirmed without DNA. CDR3 size: 13 residues. Germline V gene sequence: CDR1 SQVTM, CDR2 ANQGSEA. The chain's CDR3 is CSVTPPGQGSYTF.

The chain carries TRBV20-1 and TRBJ2-7; the TCRdb D gene call, TRBD2, has no DNA to confirm it. CDR1 is DFQATT and CDR2 is SNEGSKA in the germline V gene (reference sequence). This CDR3 spans 14 amino acids. CDR3 protein: CSALAGGPMNEQYF.

The rearrangement uses TRBV24-1 and TRBJ2-1; checking the TCRdb D call of TRBD2 is not possible without DNA. The CDR3 consists of 16 residues. Germline values: CDR1 KGHDR, CDR2 SFDVKD. CDR3 region: CATSDQRGGAYNEQFF.

V is TRBV29-1 and J is TRBJ2-1; there is no DNA to check the TCRdb D call of TRBD2. Germline-derived CDR1 and CDR2 are SQVTM and ANQGSEA. This CDR3 has 14 amino acids. The CDR3 here is CSVVAGGPRDEQFF.

The chain employs TRBV24-1 and TRBJ1-2; TCRdb's D call, TRBD1, is unchecked because there is no DNA. CDR1 and CDR2 from the germline V gene are KGHDR and SFDVKD. The CDR3 loop spans 13 amino acids. CDR3 sequence: CATSDLHGGGYTF.

This chain connects TRBV20-1 to TRBJ2-7. CDR1 DFQATT and CDR2 SNEGSKA come from the germline V gene (reference sequence). The CDR3 sequence is 13 residues long. CDR3 protein: CSAIGQGYYEQYF.

The CDR3 is CASSSQGSTLSSYNEQFF. The chain combines TRBV7-2 with TRBJ2-1; lacking DNA, the TRBD1 call made by TCRdb goes unchecked. CDR1 and CDR2 from the germline V gene are SGHTA and FQGNSA. This CDR3 comprises 18 residues. The full variable domain, in which reference TRBV7-2 and TRBJ2-1 provide the parts outside the CDR3, is GAGVSQSPSNKVTEKGKDVELRCDPISGHTALYWYRQSLGQGLEFLIYFQGNSAPDKSGLPSDRFSAERTGGSVSTLTIQRTQQEDSAVYLCASSSQGSTLSSYNEQFFGPGTRLTVL.

The V gene is TRBV5-1, the J gene TRBJ2-3; TCRdb indicates TRBD1, and absent DNA this call remains unverified. Germline CDR1 and CDR2: SGHRS and YFSETQ. This CDR3 is 14 amino acids long. The chain's CDR3 is CASSLGPQGDTQYF.

V usage is TRBV29-1 and J usage is TRBJ1-4; the D gene TCRdb calls, TRBD1, cannot be checked with no DNA. Germline CDR1 SQVTM, CDR2 ANQGSEA. The CDR3 runs 12 residues. CDR3 protein: CSALTTVSELFF.

V usage is TRBV7-9 and J usage is TRBJ1-6. This CDR3 is 13 amino acids long. CDR1 and CDR2 (germline): SEHNR, FQNEAQ (reference sequence). This chain's CDR3 is CASSEGTDSPLHF.

V is TRBV28 and J is TRBJ1-5. CDR3 length: 17 residues. Germline values: CDR1 MDHEN, CDR2 SYDVKM. The CDR3 loop is CASSLAFADLPTQPQHF.